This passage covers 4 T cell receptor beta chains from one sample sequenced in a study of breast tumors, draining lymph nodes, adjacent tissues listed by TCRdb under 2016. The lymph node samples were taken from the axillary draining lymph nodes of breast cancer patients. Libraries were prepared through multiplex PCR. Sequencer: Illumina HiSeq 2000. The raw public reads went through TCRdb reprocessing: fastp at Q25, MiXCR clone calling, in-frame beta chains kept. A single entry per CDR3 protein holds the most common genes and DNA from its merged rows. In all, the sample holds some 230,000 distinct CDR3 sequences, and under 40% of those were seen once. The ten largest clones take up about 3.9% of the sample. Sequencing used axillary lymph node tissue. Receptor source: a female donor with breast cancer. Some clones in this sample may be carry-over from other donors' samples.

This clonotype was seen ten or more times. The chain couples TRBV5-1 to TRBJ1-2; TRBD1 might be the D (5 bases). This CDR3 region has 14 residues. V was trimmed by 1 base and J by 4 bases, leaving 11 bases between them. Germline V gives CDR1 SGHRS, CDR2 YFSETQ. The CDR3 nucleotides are TGCGCCAGCAGCTTGACAGCAGGGACCTATGGCTACACCTTC. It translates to CASSLTAGTYGYTF.

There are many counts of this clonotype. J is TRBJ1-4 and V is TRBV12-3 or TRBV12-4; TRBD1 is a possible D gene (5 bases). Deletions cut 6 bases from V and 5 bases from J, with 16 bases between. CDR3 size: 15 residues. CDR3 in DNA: TGTGCCAGCAGCTCCAGGGTAACCGAGAATGAAAAACTGTTTTTT. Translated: CASSSRVTENEKLFF.

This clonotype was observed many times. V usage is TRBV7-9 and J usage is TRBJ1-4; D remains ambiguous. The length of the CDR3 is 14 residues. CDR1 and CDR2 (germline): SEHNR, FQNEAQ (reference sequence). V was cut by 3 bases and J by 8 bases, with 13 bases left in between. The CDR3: CASSFEALGEKLFF. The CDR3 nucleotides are TGTGCCAGCAGCTTTGAGGCGCTGGGCGAAAAACTGTTTTTT.

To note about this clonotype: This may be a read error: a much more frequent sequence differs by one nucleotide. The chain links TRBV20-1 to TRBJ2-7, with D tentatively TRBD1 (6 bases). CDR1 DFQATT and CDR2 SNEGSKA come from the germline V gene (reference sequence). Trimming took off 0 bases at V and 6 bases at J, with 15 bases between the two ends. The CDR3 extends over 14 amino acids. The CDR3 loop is CSARDPRSGAEQYF. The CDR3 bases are TGCAGTGCTAGAGATCCGAGGTCAGGGGCCGAGCAGTACTTC.